These T cell receptor beta chains were read from a single sample in a study of blood T cell repertoires in COVID-19. Some clones are missing from TCRdb's copy, which holds only in-frame ones; the method was immunoSEQ multiplex PCR. There are roughly 100,000 clones in the sample; about four fifths occur only once, and around a tenth lies in the top ten. The sequencing input was peripheral blood. Receptor source: a woman in her sixties or seventies with acute or convalescent COVID-19. The CDR3 runs from the conserved cysteine through the conserved F or W. The D gene is left open where the match is weak. Expanded clones are given a class, and other clones once, few, many or no size at all.

>.|TRBD1|TRBV6-2/TRBV6-3|TRBJ1-1
CASSHRGPNTEAFF
TGTGCCAGCAGTCACAGGGGACCAAACACTGAAGCTTTCTTT
>.|TRBD2|TRBV6-5|TRBJ2-3
CASSSLAGAVDTQYF
TGTGCCAGCAGTTCGCTAGCGGGGGCCGTAGATACGCAGTATTTT
>.|TRBD1|TRBV19|TRBJ2-7
CASKGGTGVGSYEQYF
TGTGCCAGTAAAGGCGGGACAGGGGTCGGGAGCTACGAGCAGTACTTC
>.|.|TRBV27|TRBJ1-6
CASSPGEGAYNSPLHF
TGTGCCAGCAGCCCCGGGGAGGGGGCCTATAATTCACCCCTCCACTTT
>.|.|TRBV24-1|TRBJ1-1
CATSDFGGKAFF
TGTGCCACCAGTGATTTCGGCGGTAAAGCTTTCTTT
>.|.|TRBV19|TRBJ2-4
CASRGINIQYF
TGTGCCTCCAGGGGTATAAACATTCAGTACTTC
>.|.|TRBV19|TRBJ1-2
CASRDRRDFYGYTF
TGTGCCAGTAGAGACAGGCGAGATTTCTATGGCTACACCTTC
>.|TRBD1|TRBV5-4|TRBJ2-7
CASSLKRGTGMGEQYF
TGTGCCAGCAGCTTGAAGCGTGGGACAGGGATGGGAGAGCAGTACTTC
>.|TRBD2|TRBV3-1/TRBV3-2|TRBJ2-7
CASSQPKDLAGPYEQYF
TGTGCCAGCAGCCAACCAAAGGATCTAGCGGGACCTTACGAGCAGTACTTC
>.|TRBD1|TRBV24-1|TRBJ2-7
CATSETTGNYEQYF
TGTGCCACCAGTGAGACGACAGGGAACTACGAGCAGTACTTC
>.|TRBD2|TRBV6-2/TRBV6-3|TRBJ2-3
CASSYSILAGDYTDTQYF
TGTGCCAGCAGTTACTCGATTTTAGCGGGGGACTACACAGATACGCAGTATTTT
>.|.|TRBV5-6|TRBJ2-3
CASSLWTLSTDTQYF
TGTGCCAGCAGCCTTTGGACTTTGAGCACAGATACGCAGTATTTT
>.|.|TRBV5-1|TRBJ2-7
CASSLSPGNYEQYF
TGCGCCAGCAGCTTGAGTCCGGGAAACTACGAGCAGTACTTC
>.|.|TRBV4-3|TRBJ2-7
CASSQDLAGRYEQYF
TGCGCCAGCAGCCAAGATCTTGCAGGGAGGTACGAGCAGTACTTC
>.|.|TRBV7-8|TRBJ2-1
CASGLGSHNEQFF
TGTGCCAGCGGCTTGGGGAGTCACAATGAGCAGTTCTTC
>.|.|TRBV3-1/TRBV3-2|TRBJ1-5
CASSQTAGRGGNQPQHF
TGTGCCAGCAGCCAAACCGCCGGAAGGGGTGGAAATCAGCCCCAGCATTTT
>.|.|TRBV2|TRBJ1-2
CASSARTIYGYTF
TGTGCCAGCAGTGCCAGGACAATCTATGGCTACACCTTC
>.|.|TRBV3-1/TRBV3-2|TRBJ1-2
CASSLLSYGYTF
TGTGCCAGCAGCCTCCTCAGCTATGGCTACACCTTC
>few|TRBD2|TRBV6-5|TRBJ2-2
CASTYASGGAGELFF
TGTGCCAGCACCTACGCTAGCGGGGGGGCCGGGGAGCTGTTTTTT
>.|.|TRBV11-2|TRBJ2-3
CASSLRPSVGLDTQYF
TGTGCCAGCAGCTTACGGCCTAGCGTAGGATTAGATACGCAGTATTTT
>.|TRBD1|TRBV3-1/TRBV3-2|TRBJ1-3
CASLTGSPNRSGNTIYF
TGTGCCAGCCTGACAGGGAGCCCTAACCGCTCTGGAAACACCATATATTTT
>.|TRBD1|TRBV2|TRBJ1-1
CASSEPQGRTEAFF
TGTGCCAGCAGTGAACCACAGGGGAGGACTGAAGCTTTCTTT
>.|.|TRBV2|TRBJ2-3
CASSVNRPSTDTQYF
TGTGCCAGCAGTGTCAACAGGCCTAGCACAGATACGCAGTATTTT
>.|TRBD2|TRBV30|TRBJ2-2
CAWSRTSGRSLAGELFF
TGTGCCTGGAGTCGGACTAGCGGGAGGTCTCTGGCCGGGGAGCTGTTTTTT
>.|.|TRBV19|TRBJ2-2
CASRSRGTGELFF
TGTGCCAGTAGGTCGCGGGGAACCGGGGAGCTGTTTTTT
>once|.|TRBV5-1|TRBJ1-2
CASGYRVDYGYTF
TGCGCCAGCGGTTACAGGGTGGACTATGGCTACACCTTC
>.|.|TRBV20-1|TRBJ2-7
CSASRAGASYEQYF
TGCAGTGCTAGTAGGGCAGGGGCGTCATACGAGCAGTACTTC
>.|TRBD1|TRBV28|TRBJ1-4
CASSSAGTGLEKLFF
TGTGCCAGCAGTTCCGCCGGGACAGGGTTAGAAAAACTGTTTTTT
>.|.|TRBV3-1/TRBV3-2|TRBJ1-5
CASSHGGGRGNQPQHF
TGTGCCAGCAGCCACGGGGGGGGGCGCGGCAATCAGCCCCAGCATTTT
>few|TRBD2|TRBV7-3|TRBJ2-5
CASSWGLAGLETQYF
TGTGCCAGCAGCTGGGGACTAGCGGGATTGGAGACCCAGTACTTC
>.|TRBD1|TRBV5-1|TRBJ2-2
CASSLPGTGEAGELFF
TGCGCCAGCAGCTTGCCCGGGACAGGGGAAGCCGGGGAGCTGTTTTTT
>.|.|TRBV30|TRBJ2-1
CAWSPGYNEQFF
TGTGCCTGGAGTCCGGGGTACAATGAGCAGTTCTTC
>.|.|TRBV20-1|TRBJ2-7
CSASNILYEQYF
TGCAGTGCTAGTAATATCCTGTACGAGCAGTACTTC
>.|.|TRBV4-3|TRBJ2-1
CASSPGHLPLNEQFF
TGCGCCAGCAGCCCAGGACATCTTCCGCTCAATGAGCAGTTCTTC
>.|.|TRBV19|TRBJ2-1
CASSILTGNEQFF
TGTGCCAGTAGTATTCTGACAGGCAATGAGCAGTTCTTC
>.|.|TRBV7-3|TRBJ2-1
CASRGGAGNEQFF
TGTGCCAGCAGGGGGGGAGCCGGTAATGAGCAGTTCTTC
>.|.|TRBV7-9|TRBJ2-1
CASPLWRGGEQFF
TGTGCCAGCCCCCTGTGGCGGGGCGGTGAGCAGTTCTTC
>.|.|TRBV5-4|TRBJ2-1
CASRKDSYNEQFF
TGTGCCAGCAGAAAAGACAGCTACAATGAGCAGTTCTTC
>.|TRBD1|TRBV7-2|TRBJ2-7
CASSPQGAEQYF
TGTGCCAGCAGCCCGCAGGGGGCCGAGCAGTACTTC
>.|TRBD2|TRBV20-1|TRBJ2-2
CSASLLAGAGELFF
TGCAGTGCTAGTCTCTTAGCGGGAGCCGGGGAGCTGTTTTTT
>.|TRBD1|TRBV9|TRBJ1-1
CASSIQGEGTEAFF
TGTGCCAGCAGCATACAGGGGGAGGGCACTGAAGCTTTCTTT
>once|.|TRBV6-2/TRBV6-3|TRBJ2-1
CASSYGGAYNEQFF
TGTGCCAGCAGTTACGGCGGGGCCTACAATGAGCAGTTCTTC
>.|.|TRBV28|TRBJ2-2
CASSLWQGGNTGELFF
TGTGCCAGCAGTTTATGGCAGGGGGGGAACACCGGGGAGCTGTTTTTT
>once|.|TRBV6-5|TRBJ1-2
CASSYLTPGGGYTF
TGTGCCAGCAGTTACTTGACACCCGGCGGGGGCTACACCTTC
>.|TRBD2|TRBV3-1/TRBV3-2|TRBJ2-1
CASSLGSGGNEQFF
TGTGCCAGCAGTCTCGGGTCCGGGGGGAATGAGCAGTTCTTC
>.|.|TRBV24-1|TRBJ1-1
CATSEGIGAAFF
TGTGCCACCAGTGAGGGGATAGGGGCAGCTTTCTTT
>.|TRBD1|TRBV4-3|TRBJ1-2
CASSQHRGLAGYTF
TGCGCCAGCAGCCAGCACAGGGGGCTTGCTGGCTACACCTTC
>.|.|TRBV6-2/TRBV6-3|TRBJ1-6
CASSQRQSYNSPLHF
TGTGCCAGCAGTCAGAGACAGTCCTATAATTCACCCCTCCACTTT